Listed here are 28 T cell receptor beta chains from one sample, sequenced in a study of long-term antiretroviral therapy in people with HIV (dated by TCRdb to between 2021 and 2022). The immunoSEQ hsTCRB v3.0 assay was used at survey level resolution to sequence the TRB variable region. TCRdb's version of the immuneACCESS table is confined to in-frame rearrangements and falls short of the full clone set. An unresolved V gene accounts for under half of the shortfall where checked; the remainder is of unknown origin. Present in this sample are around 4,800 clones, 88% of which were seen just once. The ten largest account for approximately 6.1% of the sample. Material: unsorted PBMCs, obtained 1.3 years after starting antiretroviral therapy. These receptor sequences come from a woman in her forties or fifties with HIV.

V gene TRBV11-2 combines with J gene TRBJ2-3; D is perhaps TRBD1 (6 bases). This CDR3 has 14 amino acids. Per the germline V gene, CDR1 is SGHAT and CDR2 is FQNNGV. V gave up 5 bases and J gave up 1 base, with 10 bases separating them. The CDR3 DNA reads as TGTGCCAGCAGCCGGGACATCCGCACAGATACGCAGTATTTT. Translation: CASSRDIRTDTQYF.

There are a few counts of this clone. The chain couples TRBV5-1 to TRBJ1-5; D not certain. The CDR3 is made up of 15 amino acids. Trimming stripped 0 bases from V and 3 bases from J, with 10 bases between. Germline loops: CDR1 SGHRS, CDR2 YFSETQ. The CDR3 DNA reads TGCGCCAGCAGCTTGGCTGGAGGTTACAATCAGCCCCAGCATTTT. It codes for CASSLAGGYNQPQHF.

The CDR3 nucleotides are TGTGCCAGCAGTCTCATAGCGGGGCGAGGGCAAGAGACCCAGTACTTC. Translating gives CASSLIAGRGQETQYF. The rearrangement joins TRBV27 to TRBJ2-5; 8 nucleotides agree with TRBD2. Germline CDR1 reads MNHEY; CDR2 reads SMNVEV (reference sequence). V shed 5 bases and J 2 bases; nucleotides not matched to a gene: 10. The CDR3 has 16 residues.

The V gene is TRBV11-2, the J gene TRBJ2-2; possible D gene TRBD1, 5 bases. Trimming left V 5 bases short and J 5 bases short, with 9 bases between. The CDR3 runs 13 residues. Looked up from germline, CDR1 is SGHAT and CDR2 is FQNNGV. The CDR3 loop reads CASSPQGTGELFF. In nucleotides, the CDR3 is TGTGCCAGCAGCCCCCAGGGAACCGGGGAGCTGTTTTTT.

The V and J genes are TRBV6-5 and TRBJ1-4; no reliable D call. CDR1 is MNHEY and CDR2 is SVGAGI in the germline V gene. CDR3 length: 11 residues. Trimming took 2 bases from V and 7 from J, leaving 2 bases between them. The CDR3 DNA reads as TGTGCCAGCAGTTACGGTGAAAAACTGTTTTTT. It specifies CASSYGEKLFF.

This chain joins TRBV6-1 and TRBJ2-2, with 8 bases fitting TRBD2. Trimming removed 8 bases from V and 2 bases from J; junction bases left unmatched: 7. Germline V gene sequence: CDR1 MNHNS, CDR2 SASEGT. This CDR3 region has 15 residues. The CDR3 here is CASRFTSGNTGELFF. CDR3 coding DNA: TGTGCCAGCCGTTTCACTAGCGGCAACACCGGGGAGCTGTTTTTT.

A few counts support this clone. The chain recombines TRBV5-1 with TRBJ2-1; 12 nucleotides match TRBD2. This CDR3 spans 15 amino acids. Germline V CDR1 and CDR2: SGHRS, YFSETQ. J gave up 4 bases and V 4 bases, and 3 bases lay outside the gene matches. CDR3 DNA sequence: TGCGCCAGCAGCATAGGACTAGCGGGGTACAATGAGCAGTTCTTC. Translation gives CASSIGLAGYNEQFF.

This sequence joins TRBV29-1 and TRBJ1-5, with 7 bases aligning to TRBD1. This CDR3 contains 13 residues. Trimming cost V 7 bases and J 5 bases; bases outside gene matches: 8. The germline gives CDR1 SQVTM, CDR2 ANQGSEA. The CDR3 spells CSARTGQHQPQHF. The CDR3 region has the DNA TGCAGCGCTAGGACAGGCCAGCATCAGCCCCAGCATTTT.

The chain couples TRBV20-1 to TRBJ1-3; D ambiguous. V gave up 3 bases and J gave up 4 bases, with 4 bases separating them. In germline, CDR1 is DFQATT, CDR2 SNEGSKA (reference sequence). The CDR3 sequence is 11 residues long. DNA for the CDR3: TGCAGTGCTAGGGGGGGAAACACCATATATTTT. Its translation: CSARGGNTIYF.

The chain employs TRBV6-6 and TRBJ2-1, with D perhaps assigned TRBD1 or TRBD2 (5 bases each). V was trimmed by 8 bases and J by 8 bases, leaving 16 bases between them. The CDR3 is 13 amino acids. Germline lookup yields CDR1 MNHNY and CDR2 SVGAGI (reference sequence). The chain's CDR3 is CASGLLQGDEQFF. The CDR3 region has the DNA TGTGCCAGCGGACTGTTGCAGGGCGATGAGCAGTTCTTC.

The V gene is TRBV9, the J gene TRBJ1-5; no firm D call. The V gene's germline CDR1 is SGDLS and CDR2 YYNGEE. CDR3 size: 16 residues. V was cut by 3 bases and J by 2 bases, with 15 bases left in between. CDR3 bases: TGTGCCAGCAGCGCCTATGCGGACGGCCGCAATCAGCCCCAGCATTTT. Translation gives CASSAYADGRNQPQHF. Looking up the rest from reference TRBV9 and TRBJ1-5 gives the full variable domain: DSGVTQTPKHLITATGQRVTLRCSPRSGDLSVYWYQQSLDQGLQFLIQYYNGEERAKGNILERFSAQQFPDLHSELNLSSLELGDSALYFCASSAYADGRNQPQHFGDGTRLSIL.

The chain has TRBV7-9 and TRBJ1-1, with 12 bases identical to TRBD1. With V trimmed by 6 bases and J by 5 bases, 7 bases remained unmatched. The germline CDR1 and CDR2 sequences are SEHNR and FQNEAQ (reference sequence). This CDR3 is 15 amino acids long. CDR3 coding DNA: TGTGCCAGCAGGAGCCGGGACAGGGGGCGGACTGAAGCTTTCTTT. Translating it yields CASRSRDRGRTEAFF. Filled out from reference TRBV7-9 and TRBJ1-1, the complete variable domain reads DTGVSQNPRHKITKRGQNVTFRCDPISEHNRLYWYRQTLGQGPEFLTYFQNEAQLEKSRLLSDRFSAERPKGSFSTLEIQRTEQGDSAMYLCASRSRDRGRTEAFFGQGTRLTVV.

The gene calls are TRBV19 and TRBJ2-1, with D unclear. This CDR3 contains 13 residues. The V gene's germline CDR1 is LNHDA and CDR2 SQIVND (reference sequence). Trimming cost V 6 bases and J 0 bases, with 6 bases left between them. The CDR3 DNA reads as TGTGCCAGTAGAGGCTTCTCCTACAATGAGCAGTTCTTC. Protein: CASRGFSYNEQFF.

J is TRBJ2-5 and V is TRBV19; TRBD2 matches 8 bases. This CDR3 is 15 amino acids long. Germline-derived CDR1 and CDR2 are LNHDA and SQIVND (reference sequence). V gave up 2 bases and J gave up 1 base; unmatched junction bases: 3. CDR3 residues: CASSINSGVQETQYF. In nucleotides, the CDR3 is TGTGCCAGTAGTATAAATAGCGGGGTCCAAGAGACCCAGTACTTC.

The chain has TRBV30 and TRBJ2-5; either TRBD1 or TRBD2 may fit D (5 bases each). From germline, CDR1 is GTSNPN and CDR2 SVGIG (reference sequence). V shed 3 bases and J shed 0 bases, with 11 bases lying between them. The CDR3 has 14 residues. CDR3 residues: CAWRGDGYQETQYF. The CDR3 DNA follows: TGTGCCTGGAGGGGGGACGGGTACCAAGAGACCCAGTACTTC.

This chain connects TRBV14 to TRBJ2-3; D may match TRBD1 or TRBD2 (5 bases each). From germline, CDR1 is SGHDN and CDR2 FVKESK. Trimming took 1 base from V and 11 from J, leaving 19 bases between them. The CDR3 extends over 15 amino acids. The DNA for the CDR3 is TGTGCCAGCAGCCAAGTTCCCCCCTGGGGGATAATGCAGTATTTT. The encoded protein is CASSQVPPWGIMQYF.

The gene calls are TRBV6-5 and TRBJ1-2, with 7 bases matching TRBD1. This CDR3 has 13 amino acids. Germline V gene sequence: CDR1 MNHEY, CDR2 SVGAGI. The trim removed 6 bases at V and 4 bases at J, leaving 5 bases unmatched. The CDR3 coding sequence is TGTGCCAGCAGGCAACAGGGGACCTATGGCTACACCTTC. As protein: CASRQQGTYGYTF.

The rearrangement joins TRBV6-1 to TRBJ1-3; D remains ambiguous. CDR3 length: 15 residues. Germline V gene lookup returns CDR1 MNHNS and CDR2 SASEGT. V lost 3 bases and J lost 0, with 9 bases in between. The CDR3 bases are TGTGCCAGCAGTGAGAACGGACTCTCTGGAAACACCATATATTTT. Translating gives CASSENGLSGNTIYF.

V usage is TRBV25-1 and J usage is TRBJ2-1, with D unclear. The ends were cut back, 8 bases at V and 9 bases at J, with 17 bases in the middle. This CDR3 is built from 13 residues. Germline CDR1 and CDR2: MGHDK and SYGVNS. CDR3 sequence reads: CASQVRIACEQFF. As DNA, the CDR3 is TGTGCCAGCCAAGTGCGGATCGCGTGTGAGCAGTTCTTC.

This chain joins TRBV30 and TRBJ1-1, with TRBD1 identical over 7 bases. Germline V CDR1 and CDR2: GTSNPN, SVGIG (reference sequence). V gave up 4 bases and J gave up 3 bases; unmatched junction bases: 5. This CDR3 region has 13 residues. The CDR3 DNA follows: TGTGCCTGGATACACAGGGGCGACACTGAAGCTTTCTTT. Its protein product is CAWIHRGDTEAFF. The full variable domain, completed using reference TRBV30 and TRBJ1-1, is SQTIHQWPATLVQPVGSPLSLECTVEGTSNPNLYWYRQAAGRGLQLLFYSVGIGQISSEVPQNLSASRPQDRQFILSSKKLLLSDSGFYLCAWIHRGDTEAFFGQGTRLTVV.

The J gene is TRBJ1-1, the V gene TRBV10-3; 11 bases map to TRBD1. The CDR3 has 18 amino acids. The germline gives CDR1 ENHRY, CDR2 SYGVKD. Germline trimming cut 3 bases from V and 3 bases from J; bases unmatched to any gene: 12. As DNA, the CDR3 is TGTGCCATCAGTGAAGGACAGGGGGCCTCACTCTTGGACACTGAAGCTTTCTTT. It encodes CAISEGQGASLLDTEAFF.

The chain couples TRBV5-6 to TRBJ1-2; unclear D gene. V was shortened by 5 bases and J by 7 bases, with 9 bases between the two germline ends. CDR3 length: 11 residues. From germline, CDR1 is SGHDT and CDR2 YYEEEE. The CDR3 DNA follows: TGTGCCAGCAGACGGGCCACTGGCTACACCTTC. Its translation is CASRRATGYTF.

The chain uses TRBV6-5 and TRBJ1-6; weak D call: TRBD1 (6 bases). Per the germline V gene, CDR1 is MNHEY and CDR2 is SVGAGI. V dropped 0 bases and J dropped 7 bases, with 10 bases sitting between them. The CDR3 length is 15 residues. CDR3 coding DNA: TGTGCCAGCAGTTACTCGGGGGGGGGCAATTCACCCCTCCACTTT. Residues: CASSYSGGGNSPLHF.

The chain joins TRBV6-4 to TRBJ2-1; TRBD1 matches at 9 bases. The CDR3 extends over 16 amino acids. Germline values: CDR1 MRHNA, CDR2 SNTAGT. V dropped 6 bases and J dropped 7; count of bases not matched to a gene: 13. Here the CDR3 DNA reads TGTGCCAGCAGCGGTTACCCGGGACAGGGTGCTAATGAGCAGTTCTTC. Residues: CASSGYPGQGANEQFF.

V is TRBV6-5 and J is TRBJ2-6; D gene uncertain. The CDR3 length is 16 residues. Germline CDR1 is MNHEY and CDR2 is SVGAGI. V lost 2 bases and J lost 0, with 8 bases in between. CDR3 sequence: CASSYDGGSGANVLTF. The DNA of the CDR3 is TGTGCCAGCAGTTACGATGGTGGCTCTGGGGCCAACGTCCTGACTTTC.

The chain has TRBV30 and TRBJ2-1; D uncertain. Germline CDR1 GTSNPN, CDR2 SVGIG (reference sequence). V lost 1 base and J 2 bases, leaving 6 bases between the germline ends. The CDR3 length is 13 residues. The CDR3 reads CAWSGKAYNEQFF. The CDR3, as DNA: TGTGCCTGGAGTGGGAAGGCCTACAATGAGCAGTTCTTC.

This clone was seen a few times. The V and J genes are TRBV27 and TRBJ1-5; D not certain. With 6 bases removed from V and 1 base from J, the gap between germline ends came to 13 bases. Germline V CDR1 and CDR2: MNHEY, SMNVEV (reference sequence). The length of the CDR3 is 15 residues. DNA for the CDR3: TGTGCCAGCAGATTAGACGGTTTGAGCAATCAGCCCCAGCATTTT. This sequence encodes CASRLDGLSNQPQHF.

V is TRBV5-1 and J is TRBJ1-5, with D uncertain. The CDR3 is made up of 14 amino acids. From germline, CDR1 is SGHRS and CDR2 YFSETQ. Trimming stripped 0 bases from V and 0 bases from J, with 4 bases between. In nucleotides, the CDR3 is TGCGCCAGCAGCTTGGACAGTAGCAATCAGCCCCAGCATTTT. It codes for CASSLDSSNQPQHF. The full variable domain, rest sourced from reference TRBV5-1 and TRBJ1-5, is KAGVTQTPRYLIKTRGQQVTLSCSPISGHRSVSWYQQTPGQGLQFLFEYFSETQRNKGNFPGRFSGRQFSNSRSEMNVSTLELGDSALYLCASSLDSSNQPQHFGDGTRLSIL.